The following is a TCR beta chain sequence with its context. Its cognate antigen is unknown. The record originates from a study of beta chain features in type 1 diabetes. Expressed TCRB transcripts were sequenced, since all the RNA that had been isolated was reverse transcribed. Around 3.57 million reads was the average for naive, central memory and regulatory T cell samples. The assay was immunoSEQ multiplex PCR, and TCRdb's table has in-frame clones only and misses some. Of roughly 180,000 clones listed, around 8% are singletons. Whole-study results and caveats: Patients' naive, central memory and Treg TCRB repertoires seemed closer to one another than those of healthy donors. HLA effects on TCRB rearrangement stayed unresolved here. Across all four CD4+ subsets, people with type 1 diabetes showed modestly shorter TCRB CDR3s.

Trimming removed 6 bases at V and 3 bases at J, with 18 bases between. The CDR3 loop spans 15 amino acids. Germline V CDR1 and CDR2: SGHNT, YYREEE (reference sequence). Per donor, one heparinised blood draw averaged approximately 120 mL. The receptor comes from a woman aged 35 to 49 with type 1 diabetes. The sequenced sample consisted of central memory CD4+ T cells from blood. The chain has TRBV5-4 and TRBJ1-1, with D possibly TRBD1 on 5 matching bases. The CDR3 DNA is TGTGCCAGCACCCTCGGACATACAGGAGACACTGAAGCTTTCTTT. Its protein product is CASTLGHTGDTEAFF.